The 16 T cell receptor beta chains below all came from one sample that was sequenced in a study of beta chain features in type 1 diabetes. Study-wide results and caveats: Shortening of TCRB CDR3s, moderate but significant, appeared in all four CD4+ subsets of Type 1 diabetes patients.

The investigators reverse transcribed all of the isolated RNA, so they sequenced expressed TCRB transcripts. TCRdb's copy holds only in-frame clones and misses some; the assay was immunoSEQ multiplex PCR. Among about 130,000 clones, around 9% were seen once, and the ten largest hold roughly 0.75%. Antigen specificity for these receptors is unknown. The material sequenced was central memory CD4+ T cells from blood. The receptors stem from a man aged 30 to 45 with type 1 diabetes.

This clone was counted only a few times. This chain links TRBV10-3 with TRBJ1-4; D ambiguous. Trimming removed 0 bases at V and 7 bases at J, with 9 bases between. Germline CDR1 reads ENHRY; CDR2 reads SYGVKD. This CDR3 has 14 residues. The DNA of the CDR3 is TGTGCCATCAGTGAGTCTAGGAGGGCTGAAAAACTGTTTTTT. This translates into CAISESRRAEKLFF.

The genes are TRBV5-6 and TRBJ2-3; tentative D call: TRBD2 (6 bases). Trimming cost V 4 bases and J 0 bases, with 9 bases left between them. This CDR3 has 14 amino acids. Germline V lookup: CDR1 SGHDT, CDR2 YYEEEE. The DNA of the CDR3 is TGTGCCAGCAGCACCGGGACTAGCACAGATACGCAGTATTTT. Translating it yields CASSTGTSTDTQYF.

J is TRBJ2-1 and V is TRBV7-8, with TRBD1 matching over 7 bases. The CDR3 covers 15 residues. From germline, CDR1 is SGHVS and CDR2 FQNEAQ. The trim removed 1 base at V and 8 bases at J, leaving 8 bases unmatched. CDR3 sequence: CASSLDRGSTDEQFF. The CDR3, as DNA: TGTGCCAGCAGCTTAGACAGGGGAAGCACCGATGAGCAGTTCTTC.

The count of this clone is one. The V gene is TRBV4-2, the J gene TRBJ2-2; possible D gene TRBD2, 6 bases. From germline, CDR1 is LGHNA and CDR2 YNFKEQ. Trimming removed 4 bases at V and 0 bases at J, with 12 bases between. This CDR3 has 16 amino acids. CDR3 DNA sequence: TGTGCCAGCAGCCGAGCTTCGGGGGCGAACACCGGGGAGCTGTTTTTT. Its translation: CASSRASGANTGELFF.

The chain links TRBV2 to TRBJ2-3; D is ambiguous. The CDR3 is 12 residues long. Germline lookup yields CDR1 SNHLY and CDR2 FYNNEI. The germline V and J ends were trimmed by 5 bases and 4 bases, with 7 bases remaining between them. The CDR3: CASSYDSDTQYF. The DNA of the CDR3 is TGTGCCAGCAGTTATGACTCAGATACGCAGTATTTT.

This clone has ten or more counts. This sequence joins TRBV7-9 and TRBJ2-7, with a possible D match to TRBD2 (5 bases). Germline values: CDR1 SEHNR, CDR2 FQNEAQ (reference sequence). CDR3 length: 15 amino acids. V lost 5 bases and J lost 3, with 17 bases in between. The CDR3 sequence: CASSLSGSAGYEQYF. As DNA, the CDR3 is TGTGCCAGCAGCCTCTCGGGATCGGCGGGCTACGAGCAGTACTTC.

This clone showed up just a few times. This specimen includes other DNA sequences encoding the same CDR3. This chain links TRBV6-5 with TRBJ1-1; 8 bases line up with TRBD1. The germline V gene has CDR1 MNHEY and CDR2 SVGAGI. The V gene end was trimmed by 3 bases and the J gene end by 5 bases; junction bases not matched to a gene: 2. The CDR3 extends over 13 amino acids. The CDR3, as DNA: TGTGCCAGCAGTTATGACAGGGGAACTGAAGCTTTCTTT. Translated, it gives CASSYDRGTEAFF.

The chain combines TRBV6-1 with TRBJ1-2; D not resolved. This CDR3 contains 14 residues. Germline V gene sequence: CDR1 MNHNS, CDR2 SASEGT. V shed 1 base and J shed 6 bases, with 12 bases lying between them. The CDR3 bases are TGTGCCAGCAGTGAAGAAGGCAGGTGGGATGGCTACACCTTC. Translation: CASSEEGRWDGYTF.

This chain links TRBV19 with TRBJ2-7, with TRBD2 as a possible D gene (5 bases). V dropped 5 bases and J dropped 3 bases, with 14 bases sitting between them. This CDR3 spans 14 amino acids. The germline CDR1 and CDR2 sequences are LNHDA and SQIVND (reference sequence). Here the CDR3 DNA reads TGTGCCAGTAGTCAGAAATTGGACTTCTACGAGCAGTACTTC. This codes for CASSQKLDFYEQYF.

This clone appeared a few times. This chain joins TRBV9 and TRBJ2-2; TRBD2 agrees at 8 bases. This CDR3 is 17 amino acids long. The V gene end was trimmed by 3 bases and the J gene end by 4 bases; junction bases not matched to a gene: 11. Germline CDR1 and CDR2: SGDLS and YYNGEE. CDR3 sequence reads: CASSEGVAGSFTGELFF. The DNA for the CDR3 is TGTGCCAGCAGCGAGGGGGTAGCGGGGAGCTTCACCGGGGAGCTGTTTTTT.

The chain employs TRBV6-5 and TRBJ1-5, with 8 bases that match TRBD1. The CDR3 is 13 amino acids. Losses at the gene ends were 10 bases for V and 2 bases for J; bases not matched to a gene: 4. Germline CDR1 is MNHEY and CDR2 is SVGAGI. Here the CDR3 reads CATADRGNQPQHF. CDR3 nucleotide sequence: TGTGCCACCGCGGACAGGGGCAATCAGCCCCAGCATTTT.

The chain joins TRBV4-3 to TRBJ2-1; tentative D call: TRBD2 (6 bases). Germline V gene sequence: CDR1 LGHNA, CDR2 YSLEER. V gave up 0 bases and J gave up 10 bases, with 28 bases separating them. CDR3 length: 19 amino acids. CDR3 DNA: TGCGCCAGCAGCCAAGAAGCCATCACTAGAGGAGGGTGGCTTGGGGAGCAGTTCTTC. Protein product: CASSQEAITRGGWLGEQFF.

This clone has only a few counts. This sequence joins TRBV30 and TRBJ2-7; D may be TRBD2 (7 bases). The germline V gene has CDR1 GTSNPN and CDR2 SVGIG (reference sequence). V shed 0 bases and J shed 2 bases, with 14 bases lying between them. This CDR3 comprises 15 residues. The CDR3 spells CAWSVGGAGTYEQYF. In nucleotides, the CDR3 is TGTGCCTGGAGTGTGGGGGGGGCCGGTACCTACGAGCAGTACTTC.

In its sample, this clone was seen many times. CDR3 coding DNA: TGTGCCAGCAGCTGGAGGGACAGGGCAGAAGCTTTCTTT. It encodes CASSWRDRAEAFF. This rearrangement joins TRBV9 to TRBJ1-1; 9 bases line up with TRBD1. From germline, CDR1 is SGDLS and CDR2 YYNGEE. V lost 4 bases, J lost 8 bases, and 6 bases stayed unmatched. The CDR3 runs to 13 residues.

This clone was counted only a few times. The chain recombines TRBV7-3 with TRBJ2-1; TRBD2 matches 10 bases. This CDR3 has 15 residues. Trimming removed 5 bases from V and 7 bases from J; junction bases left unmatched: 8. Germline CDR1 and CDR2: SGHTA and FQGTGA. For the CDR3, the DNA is TGTGCCAGCAGCCCCAGCGGGGGGGCCTGGAATGAGCAGTTCTTC. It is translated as CASSPSGGAWNEQFF.

As DNA, the CDR3 is TGCAGTGCGTACAGGAATGGCTACACCTTC. Translated, it gives CSAYRNGYTF. V is TRBV20-1 and J is TRBJ1-2, with D perhaps TRBD1 (5 bases). Germline loops: CDR1 DFQATT, CDR2 SNEGSKA (reference sequence). V gave up 6 bases and J gave up 6 bases, with 8 bases separating them. The CDR3 runs 10 residues.